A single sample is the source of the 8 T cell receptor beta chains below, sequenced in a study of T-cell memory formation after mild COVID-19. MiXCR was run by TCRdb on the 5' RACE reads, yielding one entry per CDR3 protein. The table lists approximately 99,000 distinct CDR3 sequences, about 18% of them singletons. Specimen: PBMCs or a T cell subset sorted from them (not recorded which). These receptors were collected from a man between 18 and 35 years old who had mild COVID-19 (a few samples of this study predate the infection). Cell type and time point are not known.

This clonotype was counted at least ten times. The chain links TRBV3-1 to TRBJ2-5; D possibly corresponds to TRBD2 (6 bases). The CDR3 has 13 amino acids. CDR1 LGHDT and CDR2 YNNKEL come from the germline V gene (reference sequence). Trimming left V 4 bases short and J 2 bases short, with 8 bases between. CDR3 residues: CASSLSGQETQYF. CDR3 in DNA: TGTGCCAGCAGCCTTAGCGGACAAGAGACCCAGTACTTC.

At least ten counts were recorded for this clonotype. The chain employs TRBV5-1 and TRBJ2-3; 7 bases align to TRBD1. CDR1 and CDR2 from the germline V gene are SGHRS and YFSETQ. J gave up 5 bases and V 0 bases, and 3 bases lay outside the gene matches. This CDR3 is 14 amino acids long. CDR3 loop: CASSLGTGGDTQYF. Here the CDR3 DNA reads TGCGCCAGCAGCTTGGGGACAGGCGGAGATACGCAGTATTTT.

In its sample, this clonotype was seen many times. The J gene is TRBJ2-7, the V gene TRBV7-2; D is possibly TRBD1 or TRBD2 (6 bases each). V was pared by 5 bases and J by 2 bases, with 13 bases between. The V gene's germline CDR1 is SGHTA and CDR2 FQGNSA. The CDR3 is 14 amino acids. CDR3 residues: CASSRDRGPYEQYF. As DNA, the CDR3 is TGTGCCAGCAGCCGAGACCGGGGGCCCTACGAGCAGTACTTC.

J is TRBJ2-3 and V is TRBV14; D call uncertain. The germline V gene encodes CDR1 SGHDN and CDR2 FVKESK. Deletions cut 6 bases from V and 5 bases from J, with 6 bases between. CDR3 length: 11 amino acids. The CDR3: CASRARDTQYF. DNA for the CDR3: TGTGCCAGCAGGGCGAGAGATACGCAGTATTTT.

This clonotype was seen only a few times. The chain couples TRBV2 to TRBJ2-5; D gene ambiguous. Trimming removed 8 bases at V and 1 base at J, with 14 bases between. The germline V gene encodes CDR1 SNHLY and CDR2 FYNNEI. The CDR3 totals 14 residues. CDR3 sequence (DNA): TGTGCCAGCGGTGTGGGCAGTAGCCAAGAGACCCAGTACTTC. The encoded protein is CASGVGSSQETQYF.

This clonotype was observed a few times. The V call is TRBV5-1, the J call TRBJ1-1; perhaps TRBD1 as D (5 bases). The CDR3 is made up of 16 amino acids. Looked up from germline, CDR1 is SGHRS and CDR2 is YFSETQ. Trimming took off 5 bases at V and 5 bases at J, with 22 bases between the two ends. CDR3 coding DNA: TGCGCCAGCAGTCGCGACCCAACCGGGGCGCGGACTGAAGCTTTCTTT. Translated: CASSRDPTGARTEAFF.

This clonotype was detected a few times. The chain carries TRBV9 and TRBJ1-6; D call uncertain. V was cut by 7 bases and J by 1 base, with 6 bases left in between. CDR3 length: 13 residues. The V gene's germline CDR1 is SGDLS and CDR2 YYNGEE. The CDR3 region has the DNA TGTGCCAGCCGGGGATCCTATAATTCACCCCTCCACTTT. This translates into CASRGSYNSPLHF.

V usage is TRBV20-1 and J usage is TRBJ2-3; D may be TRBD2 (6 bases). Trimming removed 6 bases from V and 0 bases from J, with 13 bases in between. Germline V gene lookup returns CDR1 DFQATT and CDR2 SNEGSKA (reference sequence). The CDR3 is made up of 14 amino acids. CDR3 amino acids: CSAPGGTSTDTQYF. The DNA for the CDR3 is TGCAGTGCCCCTGGCGGGACCAGCACAGATACGCAGTATTTT.